Sequencing of this T cell receptor beta chain was carried out in a study of CD8 T cells in Susac syndrome (dated by TCRdb to about 2019). A note on the overall study: Whether CD8+ T cell activation and differentiation in Susac syndrome was antigen driven was tested using repertoire sequencing. The study compared CD8+ T cell repertoire clonality among over 9 healthy donors, about 14 Susac syndrome patients and around 16 multiple sclerosis patients.

Overall study results and their limits: The TCR sequencing and HLA analysis was acknowledged to have included a relatively small number of individuals.

The V and J ends are trimmed by 5 bases and 4 bases, leaving 11 bases between them. From the cysteine through the phenylalanine, the CDR3 covers 13 amino acids. The retained sequence is limited to the CDR3, 39 bases, with the frame set at the first base. CDR1 and CDR2, per the germline V gene, are SGHAT and FQNNGV. RNA was extracted with the RNeasy kit and roughly 0.45 to 1 ug was reverse transcribed using random hexamers. The immunoSEQ multiplex PCR assay, covering 54 Vbeta and 13 Jbeta segments, was used to amplify TCR beta CDR3 regions. PCR amplification bias was corrected using a synthetic template baseline for primer optimization and computational correction. The authors' analysis ran thus. Only productive sequences were kept, with reads annotated to V, D and J genes according to IMGT and analyzed in immunoSEQ Analyzer. Clonality was computed as one minus Shannon entropy normalized by log2 of the number of productive unique sequences. For each patient and control, public and private clones were evaluated within the 100 most prevalent clones. Susac-specific clones were defined as absent from healthy and MS cohorts, over a thousand published viral clones and other ImmuneACCESS disease sequences. Starting from the raw public reads, TCRdb applied fastp trimming at Q25, assembled clones with MiXCR and retained in-frame beta chains. Rows are unified per CDR3 protein, each entry keeping the most common DNA and genes. In this record, the V and J calls reflect TCRdb's handling and not the investigators' own analysis. The table for this sample lists 250,000 to 300,000 distinct CDR3 sequences; about 88% of them were counted only once. Jointly, the top ten make up approximately 0.12% of the sample.

Peripheral blood CD8+ and CD4+ T cells from healthy donors, Susac syndrome patients and multiple sclerosis patients were profiled using high-throughput TCR beta sequencing. Treatment-naive patients with stable or active relapsing-remitting disease fulfilling revised McDonald criteria were used as multiple sclerosis controls. CD8+ TEMRA cells were enriched by FACS, while bulk CD8+ and CD4+ T cells were purified by magnetic negative isolation. Blood was drawn into EDTA tubes, processed within 24 hours, and PBMCs were isolated by density gradient centrifugation. PBMCs destined for TCR sequencing were cryopreserved in liquid nitrogen and later thawed in a 37 °C water bath. The sorted or isolated CD4+, CD8+ and CD8+ TEMRA cells had a purity of 90% or higher. A word on this clonotype: There is no known antigen for this receptor. Base qualities are not recorded, but no much larger clone differs from it by a single base.

Sequenced sample: CD8+ T cells from PBMCs. The TCR was taken from a human donor with multiple sclerosis. This receptor chain uses TRBV11-2 and TRBJ2-5; the D gene cannot be resolved reliably. The DNA sequence reads TGTGCCAGCAGCCTCAACAGCAGAGAGACCCAGTACTTC. The translation is CASSLNSRETQYF.